The table lists the clone carrying this TCR beta chain with a few counts. TCRdb analysed the RT-PCR reads with MiXCR anew, one entry per CDR3 protein. The sample yields around 530,000 distinct CDR3 sequences, 10% to 15% seen once. This sample is part of a study of response to subunit inactivated influenza vaccine. Germline V CDR1 and CDR2: WNHNN, SYGVQD (reference sequence). The V end lost 6 bases, the J end lost 0 bases, and 11 bases lay between the germline ends. The CDR3 is 14 amino acids. The rearrangement joins TRBV10-1 to TRBJ1-1, with a weak D call TRBD1 (5 bases). The receptor's source is a man in his fifties or sixties who received an inactivated influenza vaccine. The source was PBMCs from blood, collected on the day of vaccination. The DNA for the CDR3 is TGCGCCAGCAGCCAGGGCATTATGAACACTGAAGCTTTCTTT. The encoded protein is CASSQGIMNTEAFF.